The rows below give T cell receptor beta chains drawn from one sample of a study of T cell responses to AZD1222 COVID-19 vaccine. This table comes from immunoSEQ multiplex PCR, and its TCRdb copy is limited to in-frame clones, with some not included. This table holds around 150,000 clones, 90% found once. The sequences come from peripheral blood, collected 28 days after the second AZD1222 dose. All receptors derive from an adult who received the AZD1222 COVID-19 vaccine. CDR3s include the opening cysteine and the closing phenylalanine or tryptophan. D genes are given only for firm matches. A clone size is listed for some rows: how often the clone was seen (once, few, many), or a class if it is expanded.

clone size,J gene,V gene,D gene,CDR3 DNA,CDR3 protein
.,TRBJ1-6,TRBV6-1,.,TGTGCCAGCAGTGATCTGGCAGGGAATGAATCACCCCTCCACTTT,CASSDLAGNESPLHF
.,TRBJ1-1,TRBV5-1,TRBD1,TGCGCCAGCAGCGACAGGGGCGCTGAAGCTTTCTTT,CASSDRGAEAFF
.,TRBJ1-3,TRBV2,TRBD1,TGTGCCAGCAGTGCTGGGACAGCTGGAAACACCATATATTTT,CASSAGTAGNTIYF
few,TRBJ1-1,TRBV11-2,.,TGTGCCAGCAGCTTAGCCCCTCGGTTTGCAGCTGAAGCTTTCTTT,CASSLAPRFAAEAFF
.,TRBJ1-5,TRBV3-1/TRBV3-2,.,TGTGCCAGCAGCCAAGTCGAGGGCCAGCCCCAGCATTTT,CASSQVEGQPQHF
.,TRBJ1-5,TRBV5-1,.,TGCGCCAGCAGCTTAGGTTTGGGGACTCAGCCCCAGCATTTT,CASSLGLGTQPQHF
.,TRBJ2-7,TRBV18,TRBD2,TGTGCCAGCTCACCGGGAGCGGGGAGCTCCTACGAGCAGTACTTC,CASSPGAGSSYEQYF
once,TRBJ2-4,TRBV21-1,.,TGTGCCAGCAGCAATCGGGCAACGAGAGCCAAAAACATTCAGTACTTC,CASSNRATRAKNIQYF
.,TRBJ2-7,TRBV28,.,TGTGCCTGCCAAGAGGGACAAGCCTACGAGCAGTACTTC,CACQEGQAYEQYF
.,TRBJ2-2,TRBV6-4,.,TGTGCCAGCAGTGCTGGGGATGCCGGGGAGCTGTTTTTT,CASSAGDAGELFF
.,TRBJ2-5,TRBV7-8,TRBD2,TGTGCCAGCAGCTCGCCGATTGGGAGGACTAGCGGGAGGGGGCAGACCCAGTACTTC,CASSSPIGRTSGRGQTQYF
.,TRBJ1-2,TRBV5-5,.,TGTGCCAGCAGCTTGGACCACTATGGCTACACCTTC,CASSLDHYGYTF
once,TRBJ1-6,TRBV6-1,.,TGTGCCAGCAGTGACAGCGGCACTTCACCCCTCCACTTT,CASSDSGTSPLHF
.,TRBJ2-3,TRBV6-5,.,TGTGCCAGCATATCCGGGACATCAGAAACAGATACGCAGTATTTT,CASISGTSETDTQYF
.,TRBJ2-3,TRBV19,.,TGTGCCAGTGGAACGACAGGTCTTTTACCAGATACGCAGTATTTT,CASGTTGLLPDTQYF
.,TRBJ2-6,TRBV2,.,TGTGCCAGCAGTGAAGTCGCTGGGGCCAACGTCCTGACTTTC,CASSEVAGANVLTF
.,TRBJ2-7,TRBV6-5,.,TGTGCCAGCAGTTCCCCCCGAGTAGGATACGAGCAGTACTTC,CASSSPRVGYEQYF
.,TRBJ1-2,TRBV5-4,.,TGTGCCAGCAGCGCAGGAACCTATGGCTACACCTTC,CASSAGTYGYTF
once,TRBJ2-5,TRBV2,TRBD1,TGTGCCAGCAGAGGGACAGGGTTTCAGACCCAGTACTTC,CASRGTGFQTQYF
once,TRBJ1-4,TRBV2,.,TGTGCCAGCAGTGGAGGTCCCAGCCCAACTAATGAAAAACTGTTTTTT,CASSGGPSPTNEKLFF
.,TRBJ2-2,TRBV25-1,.,TGTGCCAGCAGTGAGGGTGCAGGGGTTGGCGGGGAGCTGTTTTTT,CASSEGAGVGGELFF
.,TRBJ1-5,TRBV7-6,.,TGTGCCAGCAGCTCAGCGGCAGCCCCCGGTCAGCCCCAGCATTTT,CASSSAAAPGQPQHF
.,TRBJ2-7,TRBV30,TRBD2,TGTGCCTGGAGCGGGGGGGACGGTCTAGGGCAGTACTTC,CAWSGGDGLGQYF
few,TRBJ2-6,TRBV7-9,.,TGTGCCAGCAGCTCAGGGGCTGGGGCCAACGTCCTGACTTTC,CASSSGAGANVLTF
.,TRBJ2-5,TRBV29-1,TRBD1,TGCAGCGTCTCTCCACCGGGGACAGGCGGTTATCAACAGTACTTC,CSVSPPGTGGYQQYF
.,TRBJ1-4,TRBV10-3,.,TGTGCCAGCGCGGGGAGCGGAAATGAAAAACTGTTTTTT,CASAGSGNEKLFF
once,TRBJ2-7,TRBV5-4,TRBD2,TGTGCCAGCAGCTCACCGGGACTAGCGGTCTCCTACGAGCAGTACTTC,CASSSPGLAVSYEQYF
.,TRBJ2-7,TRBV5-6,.,TGTGCCAGCAGCGTCCGCGCGGACCCCTACGAGCAGTACTTC,CASSVRADPYEQYF
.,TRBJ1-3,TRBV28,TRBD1,TGTGCCAGCCGGGACAGCCTCAGCTCTGGAAACACCATATATTTT,CASRDSLSSGNTIYF
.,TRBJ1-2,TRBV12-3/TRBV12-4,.,TGTGCCAGCAGTTTGAGGGGCTACACCTTC,CASSLRGYTF
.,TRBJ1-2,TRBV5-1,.,TGCGCCAGCAGCTTGGACACTAACTATGGCTACACCTTC,CASSLDTNYGYTF
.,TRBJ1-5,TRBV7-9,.,TGTGCCAGCCTGCCCGGGGCCGATAGCAATCAGCCCCAGCATTTT,CASLPGADSNQPQHF
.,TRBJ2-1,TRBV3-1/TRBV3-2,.,TGTGCCAGCAGCCAAGGGCGGAACACTAACAATGAGCAGTTCTTC,CASSQGRNTNNEQFF
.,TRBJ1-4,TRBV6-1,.,TGTGCCAGCAGTGAATTCAAGGGGCTCGGCCTATCAACTAATGAAAAACTGTTTTTT,CASSEFKGLGLSTNEKLFF
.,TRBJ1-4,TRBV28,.,TGTGCCAGCAGTTTAGCGGGGTGGGCTGAAAAACTGTTTTTT,CASSLAGWAEKLFF
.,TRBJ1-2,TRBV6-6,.,TGTGCCAGCAGGGGAAGGACAGCTAACTATGGCTACACCTTC,CASRGRTANYGYTF